This TCR beta chain was documented in a study of regulatory T cells in long-lasting Graves disease. Study observations and caveats: Persistent disease preferred TRBV28, TRBJ1-2 and TRBJ2-5; new disease, TRBV20-1 and TRBJ2-1. Accuracy was possibly reduced by small sample size.

To make TCR beta libraries, researchers used iRepertoire HTBI primers and Arm-PCR of CDR3 regions. TCRdb used MiXCR to reprocess the multiplex PCR reads, holding one entry per CDR3 protein. The sample includes under 300,000 distinct CDR3 sequences, roughly a fifth of them seen just once. Time point indicated: newly diagnosed GD, antithyroid drugs for less than 3 months. RNA isolated from PBMCs was used to make the TCR library. Criteria from the American Thyroid Association guidelines were applied to diagnose Graves' disease. Patient provenance is recorded as an endocrinology department in Xi'an, China. This CDR3 is 15 amino acids long. The germline CDR1 and CDR2 sequences are KGHSH and LQKENI. With 3 bases clipped from V and 8 bases from J, the junction kept 9 bases outside the gene matches. This clonotype was observed at least ten times. Its specificity is unknown.

This chain joins TRBV18 and TRBJ2-1; 8 nucleotides match TRBD1. This TCR was sampled from a female donor with Graves disease. The source was peripheral blood mononuclear cells (PBMCs), collected at new diagnosis, from a patient treated with antithyroid drugs. The CDR3 DNA sequence: TGTGCCAGCTCACCCTCTTTGGACAGGGAAGATGAGCAGTTCTTC. Protein: CASSPSLDREDEQFF.